This TCR beta chain was sequenced in a study of shared clonotypes between healthy human individuals. Study context: CD4 naive and CD4 memory each took three plates per donor, while CD8 naive took two and CD8 memory one.

Study-wide findings and caveats: The represented genetic and exposure-history diversity was limited by the small number of donors. Non-shared clonotypes showed lower generation probabilities than clonotypes common to all four donors. Naive CD4 clonotypes overlapped across several donors at about 5%.

This CDR3 region has 16 residues. Germline V gene sequence: CDR1 MNHNY, CDR2 SVGAGI (reference sequence). J was trimmed by 0 bases and V by 2 bases; bases with no gene match: 1. The count of this clone is one. The antigen remains unidentified. Sequencing used immunoSEQ multiplex PCR; TCRdb keeps in-frame clones, though not all of them. This table has around 1.6 million clones, around 98% appearing once. The sequencing input was naive CD4+ T cells sorted from blood. The subset was: CD45RA+ positively selected. V and J are TRBV6-6 and TRBJ2-6; 7 positions match TRBD1. The source of this sequence is a man aged 25 to 45 in good health. CDR3 sequence: CASSYGTVSGANVLTF. CDR3 bases: TGTGCCAGCAGTTACGGGACAGTCTCTGGGGCCAACGTCCTGACTTTC.